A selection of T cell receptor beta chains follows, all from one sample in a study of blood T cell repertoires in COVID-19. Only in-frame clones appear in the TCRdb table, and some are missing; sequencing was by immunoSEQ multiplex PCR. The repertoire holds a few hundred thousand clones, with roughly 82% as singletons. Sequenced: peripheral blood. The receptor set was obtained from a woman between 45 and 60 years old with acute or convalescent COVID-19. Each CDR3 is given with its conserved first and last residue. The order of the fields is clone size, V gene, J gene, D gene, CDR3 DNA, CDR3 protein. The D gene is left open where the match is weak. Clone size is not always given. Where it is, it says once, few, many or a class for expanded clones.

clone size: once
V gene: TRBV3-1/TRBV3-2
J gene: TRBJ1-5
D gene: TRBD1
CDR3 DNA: TGTGCCAGCAGCCAAGATGGTAACAGGGGGATGCCCCAGCATTTT
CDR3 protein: CASSQDGNRGMPQHF

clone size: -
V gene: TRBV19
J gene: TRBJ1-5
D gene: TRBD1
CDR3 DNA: TGTGCCAGTCATCGCGGGACAGGGGTATATAGCAATCAGCCCCAGCATTTT
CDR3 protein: CASHRGTGVYSNQPQHF

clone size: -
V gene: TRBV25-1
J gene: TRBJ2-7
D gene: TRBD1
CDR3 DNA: TGTGCCAGTTCGACAGGGTCCCACTACGAGCAGTACTTC
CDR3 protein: CASSTGSHYEQYF

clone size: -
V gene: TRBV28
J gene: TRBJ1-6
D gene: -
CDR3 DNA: TGTGCCAGCAGGTCCAGGGGAAATTCACCCCTCCACTTT
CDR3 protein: CASRSRGNSPLHF

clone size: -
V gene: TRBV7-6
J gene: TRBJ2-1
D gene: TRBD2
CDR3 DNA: TGTGCCAGCAGCTTATTATCTAGCGGGGGTTACAATGAGCAGTTCTTC
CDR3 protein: CASSLLSSGGYNEQFF

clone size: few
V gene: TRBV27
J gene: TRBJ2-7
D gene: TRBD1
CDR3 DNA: TGTGCCAGCAGTCCCTCCGGGACAGGGGGCACCGCCGAGCAGTACTTC
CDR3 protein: CASSPSGTGGTAEQYF

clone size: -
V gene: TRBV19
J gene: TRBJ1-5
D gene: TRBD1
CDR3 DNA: TGTGCCAGTAGTGAGGCAGGGGGCCAGCCCCAGCATTTT
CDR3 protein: CASSEAGGQPQHF

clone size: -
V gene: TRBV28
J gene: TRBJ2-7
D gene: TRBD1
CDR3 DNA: TGTGCCAGCAGTGGTGCTGACAGGGGGGTCTCCTACGAGCAGTACTTC
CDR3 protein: CASSGADRGVSYEQYF

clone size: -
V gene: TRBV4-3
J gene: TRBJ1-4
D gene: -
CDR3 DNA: TGCGCCAGCAGCCAGGGTGGGAGAAATGAAAAACTGTTTTTT
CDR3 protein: CASSQGGRNEKLFF

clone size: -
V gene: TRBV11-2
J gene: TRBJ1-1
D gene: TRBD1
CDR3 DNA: TGTGCCAGCAGCTTCCGTTGGACAGGGTATAGAACTGAAGCTTTCTTT
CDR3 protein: CASSFRWTGYRTEAFF

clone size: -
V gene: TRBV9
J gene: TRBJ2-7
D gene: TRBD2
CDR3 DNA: TGTGCCAGCAGCGTAGGACCTAGCGGGAGAGGGGAGCAGTACTTC
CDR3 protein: CASSVGPSGRGEQYF

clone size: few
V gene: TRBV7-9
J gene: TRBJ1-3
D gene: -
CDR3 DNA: TGTGCCAGCAGCTTGGACTACTCTGGAAACACCATATATTTT
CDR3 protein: CASSLDYSGNTIYF

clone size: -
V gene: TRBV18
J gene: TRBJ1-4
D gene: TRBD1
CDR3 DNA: TGTGCCAGCTCCCAACAGGGGAATGAAAAACTGTTTTTT
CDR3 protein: CASSQQGNEKLFF

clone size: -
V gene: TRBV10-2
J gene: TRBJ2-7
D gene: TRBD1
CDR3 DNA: TGCGCCAGCAGTGATATAGGACAGGGATTCTACGAGCAGTACTTC
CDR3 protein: CASSDIGQGFYEQYF

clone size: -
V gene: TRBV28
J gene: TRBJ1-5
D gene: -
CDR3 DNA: TGTGCCAGCAGTTATGGTTCTGGCTCGTATCAGCCCCAGCATTTT
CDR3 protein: CASSYGSGSYQPQHF

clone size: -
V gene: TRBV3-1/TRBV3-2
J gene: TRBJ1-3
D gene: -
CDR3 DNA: TGTGCCAGCAGCCGATTGAGAGATTCCACCATATATTTT
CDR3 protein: CASSRLRDSTIYF

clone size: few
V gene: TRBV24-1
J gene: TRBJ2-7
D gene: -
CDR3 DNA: TGTGCCACCAGTGAGTCAGGACAGTTCGAGCAGTACTTC
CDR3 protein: CATSESGQFEQYF

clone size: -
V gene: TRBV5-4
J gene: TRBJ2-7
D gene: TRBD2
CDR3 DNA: TGTGCCAGCAGCTTGATGCAGGGAGGGTCGGGCGAGCAGTACTTC
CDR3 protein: CASSLMQGGSGEQYF

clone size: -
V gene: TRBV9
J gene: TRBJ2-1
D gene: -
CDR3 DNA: TGTGCCAGCAGCCCGACTAGTAATATAGCCGGTGAGCAGTTCTTC
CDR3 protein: CASSPTSNIAGEQFF

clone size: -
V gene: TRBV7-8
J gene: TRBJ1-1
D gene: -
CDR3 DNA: TGTGCCAGCAGCTTAACTCGGGGGGGCGATCTGTACACTGAAGCTTTCTTT
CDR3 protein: CASSLTRGGDLYTEAFF

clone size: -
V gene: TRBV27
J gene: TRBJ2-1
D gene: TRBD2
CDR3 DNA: TGTGCCAGCAGTCCAGAGCTAGCGGGCCCAAGCTCCTACAATGAGCAGTTCTTC
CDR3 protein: CASSPELAGPSSYNEQFF

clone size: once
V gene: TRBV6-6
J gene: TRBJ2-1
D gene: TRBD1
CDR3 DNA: TGTGCCAGCACCTCCGGGGACAGGCAGTTCTTC
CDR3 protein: CASTSGDRQFF

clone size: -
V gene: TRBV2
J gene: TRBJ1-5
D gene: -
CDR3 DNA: TGTGCCAGCAGTGCAGGGCGACAGCCCCAGCATTTT
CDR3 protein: CASSAGRQPQHF

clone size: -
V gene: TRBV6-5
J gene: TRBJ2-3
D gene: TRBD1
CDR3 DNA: TGTGCCAGCAGCGACAGGGTGAGCACAGATACGCAGTATTTT
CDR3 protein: CASSDRVSTDTQYF

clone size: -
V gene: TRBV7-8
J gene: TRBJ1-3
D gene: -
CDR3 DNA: TGTGCCAGTCAGGTCCTCGTGGGGGCCTCCTCTGGAAACACCATATATTTT
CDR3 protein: CASQVLVGASSGNTIYF

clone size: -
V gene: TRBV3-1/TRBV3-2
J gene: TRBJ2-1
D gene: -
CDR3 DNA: TGTGCCAGCAGCCAAGCTTGTCGGGACACCGACAATGAGCAGTTCTTC
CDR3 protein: CASSQACRDTDNEQFF

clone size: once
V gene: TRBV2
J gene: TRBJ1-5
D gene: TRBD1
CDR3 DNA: TGTGCCAGCAGAACCGGGACAGGGCTGGTTCAGCCCCAGCATTTT
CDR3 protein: CASRTGTGLVQPQHF

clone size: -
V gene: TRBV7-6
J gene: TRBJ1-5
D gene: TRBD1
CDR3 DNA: TGTGCCAGCAGCTTAGTGGGACAGGGTGGTCAGCCCCAGCATTTT
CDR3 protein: CASSLVGQGGQPQHF

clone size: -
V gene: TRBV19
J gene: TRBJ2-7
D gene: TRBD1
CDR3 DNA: TGTGCCAGTAGTATAGGGGGACAGGCCTACGAGCAGTACTTC
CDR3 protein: CASSIGGQAYEQYF

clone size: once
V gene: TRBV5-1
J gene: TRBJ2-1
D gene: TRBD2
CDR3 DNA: TGCGCCAGCAGGAGGAGGGGTAGCGGGACCAGGAGCTCCTACAATGAGCAGTTCTTC
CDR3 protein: CASRRRGSGTRSSYNEQFF

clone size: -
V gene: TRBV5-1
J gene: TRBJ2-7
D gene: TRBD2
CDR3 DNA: TGCGCCAGCAGCCCACCGGGACTAGCAACCGACGAGCAGTACTTC
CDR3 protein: CASSPPGLATDEQYF

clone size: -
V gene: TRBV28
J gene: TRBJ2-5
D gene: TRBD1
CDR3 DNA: TGTGCCAGCAGTTCCCGGGACAGGCAAGAGACCCAGTACTTC
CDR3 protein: CASSSRDRQETQYF

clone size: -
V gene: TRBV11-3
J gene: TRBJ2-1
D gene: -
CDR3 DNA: TGTGCCAGCAGCCAGGGGTCCCATGAGCAGTTCTTC
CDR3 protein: CASSQGSHEQFF

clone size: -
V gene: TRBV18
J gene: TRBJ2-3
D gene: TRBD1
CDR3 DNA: TGTGCCAGCTCACCGGGACAGGGAGGGAGAGATACGCAGTATTTT
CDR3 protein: CASSPGQGGRDTQYF

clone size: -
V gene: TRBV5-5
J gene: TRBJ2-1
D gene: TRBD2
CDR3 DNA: TGTGCCAGCAGCCCCGGGACTAGCAGTGAGCAGTTCTTC
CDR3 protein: CASSPGTSSEQFF

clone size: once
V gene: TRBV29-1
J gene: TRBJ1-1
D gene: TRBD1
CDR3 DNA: TGCAGCGTGGATGACAGGGGGCCTGAAGCTTTCTTT
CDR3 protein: CSVDDRGPEAFF

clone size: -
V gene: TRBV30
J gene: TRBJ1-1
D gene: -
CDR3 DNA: TGTGCCTGGAAACTTCACACTGAAGCTTTCTTT
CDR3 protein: CAWKLHTEAFF

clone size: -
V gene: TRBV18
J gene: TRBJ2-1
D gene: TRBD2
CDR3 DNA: TGTGCCAGCTCACCACGGGTCCTAGCGGGAGTAAACAATGAGCAGTTCTTC
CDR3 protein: CASSPRVLAGVNNEQFF

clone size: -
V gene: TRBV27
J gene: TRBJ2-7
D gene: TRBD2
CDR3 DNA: TGTGCCAGCTCAATTGCAGCGGGAGGGTCCTACGAGCAGTACTTC
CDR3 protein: CASSIAAGGSYEQYF

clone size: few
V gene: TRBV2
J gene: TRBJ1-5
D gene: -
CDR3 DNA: TGTGCCAGCAAGCGTTACAGGGAGGGCCAGCCCCAGCATTTT
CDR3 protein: CASKRYREGQPQHF

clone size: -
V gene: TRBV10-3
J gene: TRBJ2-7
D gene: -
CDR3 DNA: TGTGCCATCAGGGACAATAACTACGAGCAGTACTTC
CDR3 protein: CAIRDNNYEQYF

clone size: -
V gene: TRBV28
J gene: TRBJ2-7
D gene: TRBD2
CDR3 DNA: TGTGCCAGCAGTTTCCCCCCCCAGCAGGCTTGGACTAGCGGGAGAGGGGAGCAGTACTTC
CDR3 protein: CASSFPPQQAWTSGRGEQYF

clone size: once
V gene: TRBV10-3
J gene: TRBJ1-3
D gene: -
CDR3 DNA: TGTGCCATCAAAGCTTCCTCTGGAAACACCATATATTTT
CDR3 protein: CAIKASSGNTIYF

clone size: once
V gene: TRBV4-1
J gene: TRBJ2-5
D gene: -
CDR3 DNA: TGCGCCAGCAGCCTAGCCCCGGTTGGGGAGACCCAGTACTTC
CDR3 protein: CASSLAPVGETQYF

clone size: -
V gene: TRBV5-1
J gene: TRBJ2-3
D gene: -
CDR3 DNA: TGCGCCAGCAGCTTAAACGCGGGGAACACAGATACGCAGTATTTT
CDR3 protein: CASSLNAGNTDTQYF

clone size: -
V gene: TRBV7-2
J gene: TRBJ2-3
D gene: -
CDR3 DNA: TGTGCCAGCAGCTTAATACCCATGGGGGACTCACGGAATACGCAGTATTTT
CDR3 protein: CASSLIPMGDSRNTQYF

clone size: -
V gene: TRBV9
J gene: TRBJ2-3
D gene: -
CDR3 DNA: TGTGCCAGCAGCGTATCGGCGGGAAGCACAGATACGCAGTATTTT
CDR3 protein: CASSVSAGSTDTQYF

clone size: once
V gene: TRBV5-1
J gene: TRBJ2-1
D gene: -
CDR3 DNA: TGCGCCAGCAGCTTGGCCGGGGAATTTGAGCAGTTCTTC
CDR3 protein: CASSLAGEFEQFF

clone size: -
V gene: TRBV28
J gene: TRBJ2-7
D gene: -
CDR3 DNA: TGTGCCAGCAGGGTCGAGAGATCGTACGAGCAGTACTTC
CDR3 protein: CASRVERSYEQYF

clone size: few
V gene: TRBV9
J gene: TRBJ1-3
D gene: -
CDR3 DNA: TGTGCCAGCAGCGTGGCCGGGAGCTCTGGAAACACCATATATTTT
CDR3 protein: CASSVAGSSGNTIYF

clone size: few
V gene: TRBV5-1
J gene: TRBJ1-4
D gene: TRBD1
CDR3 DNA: TGCGCCAGCAGCTTGTGGAGGGACAGGGGGAATGAAAAACTGTTTTTT
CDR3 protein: CASSLWRDRGNEKLFF